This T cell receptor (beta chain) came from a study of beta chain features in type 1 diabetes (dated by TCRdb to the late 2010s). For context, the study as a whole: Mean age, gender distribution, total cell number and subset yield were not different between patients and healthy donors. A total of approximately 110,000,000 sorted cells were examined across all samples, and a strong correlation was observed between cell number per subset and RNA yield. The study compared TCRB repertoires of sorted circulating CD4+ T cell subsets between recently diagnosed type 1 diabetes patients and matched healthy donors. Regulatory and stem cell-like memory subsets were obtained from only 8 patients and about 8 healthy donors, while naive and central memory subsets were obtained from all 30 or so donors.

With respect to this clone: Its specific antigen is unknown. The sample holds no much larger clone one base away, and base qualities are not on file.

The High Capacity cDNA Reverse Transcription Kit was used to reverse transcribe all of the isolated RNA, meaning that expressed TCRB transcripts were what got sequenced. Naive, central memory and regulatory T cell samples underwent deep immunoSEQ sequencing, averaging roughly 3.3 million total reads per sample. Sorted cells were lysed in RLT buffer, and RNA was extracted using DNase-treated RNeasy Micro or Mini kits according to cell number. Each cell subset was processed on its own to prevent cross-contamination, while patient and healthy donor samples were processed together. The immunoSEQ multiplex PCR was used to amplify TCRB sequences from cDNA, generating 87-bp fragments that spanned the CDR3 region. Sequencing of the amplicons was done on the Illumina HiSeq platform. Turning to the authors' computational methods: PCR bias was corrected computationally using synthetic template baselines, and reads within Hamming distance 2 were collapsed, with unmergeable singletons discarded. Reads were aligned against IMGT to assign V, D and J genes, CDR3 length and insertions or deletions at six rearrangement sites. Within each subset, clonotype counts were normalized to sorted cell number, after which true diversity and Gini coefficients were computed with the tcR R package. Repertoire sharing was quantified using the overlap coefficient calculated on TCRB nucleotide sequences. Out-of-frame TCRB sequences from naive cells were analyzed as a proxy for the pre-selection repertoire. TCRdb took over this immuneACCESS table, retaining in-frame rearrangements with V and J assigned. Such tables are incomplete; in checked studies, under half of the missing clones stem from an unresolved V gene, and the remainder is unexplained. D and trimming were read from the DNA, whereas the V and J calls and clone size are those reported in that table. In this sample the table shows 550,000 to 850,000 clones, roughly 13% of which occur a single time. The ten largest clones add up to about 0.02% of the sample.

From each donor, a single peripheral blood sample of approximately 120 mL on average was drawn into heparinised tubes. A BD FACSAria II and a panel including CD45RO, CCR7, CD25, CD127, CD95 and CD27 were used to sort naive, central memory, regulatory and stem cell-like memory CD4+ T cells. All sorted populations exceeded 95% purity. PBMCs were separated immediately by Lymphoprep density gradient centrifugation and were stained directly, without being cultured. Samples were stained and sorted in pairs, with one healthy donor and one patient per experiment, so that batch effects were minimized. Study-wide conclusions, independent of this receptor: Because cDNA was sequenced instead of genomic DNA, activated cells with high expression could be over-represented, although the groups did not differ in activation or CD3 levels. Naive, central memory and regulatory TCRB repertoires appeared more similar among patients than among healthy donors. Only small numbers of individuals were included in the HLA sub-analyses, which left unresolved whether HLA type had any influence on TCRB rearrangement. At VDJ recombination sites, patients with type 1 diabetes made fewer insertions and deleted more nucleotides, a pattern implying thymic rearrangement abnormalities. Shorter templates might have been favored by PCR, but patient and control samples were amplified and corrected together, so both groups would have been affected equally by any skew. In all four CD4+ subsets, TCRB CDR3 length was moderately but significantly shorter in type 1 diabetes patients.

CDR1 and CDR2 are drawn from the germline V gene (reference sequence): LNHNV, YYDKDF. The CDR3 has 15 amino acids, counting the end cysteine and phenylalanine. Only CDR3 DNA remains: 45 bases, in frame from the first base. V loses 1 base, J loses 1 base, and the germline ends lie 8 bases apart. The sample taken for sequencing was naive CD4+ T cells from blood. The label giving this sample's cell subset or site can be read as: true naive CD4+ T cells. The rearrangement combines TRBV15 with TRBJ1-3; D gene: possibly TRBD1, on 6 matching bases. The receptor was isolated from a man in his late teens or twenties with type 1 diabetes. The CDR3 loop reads CATSRAQGSGNTIYF. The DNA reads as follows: TGTGCCACCAGCAGAGCCCAGGGGTCTGGAAACACCATATATTTT.